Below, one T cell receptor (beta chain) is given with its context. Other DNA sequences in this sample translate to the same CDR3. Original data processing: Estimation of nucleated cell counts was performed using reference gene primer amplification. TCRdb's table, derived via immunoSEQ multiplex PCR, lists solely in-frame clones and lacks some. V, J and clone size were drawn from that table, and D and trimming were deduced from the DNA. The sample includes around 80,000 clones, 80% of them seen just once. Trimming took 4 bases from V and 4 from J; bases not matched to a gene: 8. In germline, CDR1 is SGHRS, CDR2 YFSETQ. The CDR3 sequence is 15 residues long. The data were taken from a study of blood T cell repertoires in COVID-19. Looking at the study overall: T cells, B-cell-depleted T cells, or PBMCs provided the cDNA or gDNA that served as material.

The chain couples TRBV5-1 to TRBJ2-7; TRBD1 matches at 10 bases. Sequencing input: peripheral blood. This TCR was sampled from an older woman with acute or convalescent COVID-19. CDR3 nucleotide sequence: TGCGCCAGCAGCCACGGACAGGGGGAGACATACGAGCAGTACTTC. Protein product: CASSHGQGETYEQYF.